This entry describes one T cell receptor (beta chain). The data are from a study of OX40 agonist ivuxolimab in advanced cancers. Background on the study: At doses from 0.01 to 10 mg/kg, patients were given intravenous ivuxolimab every 2 weeks. With a range of about 23 to 90, age averaged about 58 years, and 75% to 90% were male.

The CDR3 is 15 residues long. Germline V gives CDR1 SGHNT, CDR2 YYREEE (reference sequence). Trimming left V 4 bases short and J 0 bases short, with 11 bases between. Clones were read by immunoSEQ multiplex PCR, and TCRdb kept only the in-frame ones, dropping some. Of tens of thousands of clones in the sample, around 87% are singletons; the top ten hold roughly 0.25%. Here the sequenced sample was CD4+ or CD8+ T cells sorted from blood, taken in a trial of the OX40 agonist ivuxolimab. This TCR was recovered from an adult with an advanced solid tumor such as melanoma, head and neck, liver or kidney cancer. The chain combines TRBV5-4 with TRBJ2-1; D not resolved. CDR3 DNA: TGTGCCAGCAGCAAGGACGCCAGCTCCTACAATGAGCAGTTCTTC. The encoded protein is CASSKDASSYNEQFF.